The T cell receptor beta chain under discussion was sequenced for a study of CD8 T cells in Susac syndrome. Sequencing of TCR beta, carried out with a high-throughput approach, was applied to CD8+ and CD4+ T cells from the blood. Both CD4+ and CD8+ T cells were negatively isolated, and TEMRA cells underwent FACS enrichment. A quantity of roughly 0.5 to 1 ug RNA underwent reverse transcription using random hexamers. TCRdb re-analysed the immunoSEQ multiplex PCR reads in MiXCR, keeping a single row per CDR3 protein. The table records roughly 120,000 distinct CDR3 sequences, more than 85% of them present only once. The ends were cut back, 7 bases at V and 8 bases at J, with 10 bases in the middle. Germline CDR1 KGHDR, CDR2 SFDVKD. The CDR3 runs 11 residues.

The chain couples TRBV24-1 to TRBJ1-2; the D is unclear. The sequenced sample was CD8+ T cells from PBMCs. The sequence was obtained from a human donor with multiple sclerosis. Written as DNA, the CDR3 is TGTGCCACCAGCCAAGGAGGGGGCTACACCTTC. Its translation: CATSQGGGYTF.